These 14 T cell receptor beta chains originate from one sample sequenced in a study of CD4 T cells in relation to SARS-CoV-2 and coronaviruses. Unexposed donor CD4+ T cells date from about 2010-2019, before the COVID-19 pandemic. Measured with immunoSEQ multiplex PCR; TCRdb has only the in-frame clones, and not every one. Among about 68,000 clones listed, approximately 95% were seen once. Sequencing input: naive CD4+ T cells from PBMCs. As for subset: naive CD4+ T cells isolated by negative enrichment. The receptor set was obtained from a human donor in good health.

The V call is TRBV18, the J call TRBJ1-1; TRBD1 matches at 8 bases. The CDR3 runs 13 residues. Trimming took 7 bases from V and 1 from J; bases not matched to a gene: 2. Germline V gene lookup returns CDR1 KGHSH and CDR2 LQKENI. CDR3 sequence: CASFGTGNTEAFF. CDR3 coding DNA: TGTGCCAGCTTCGGGACAGGGAACACTGAAGCTTTCTTT. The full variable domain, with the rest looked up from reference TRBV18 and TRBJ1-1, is NAGVMQNPRHLVRRRGQEARLRCSPMKGHSHVYWYRQLPEEGLKFMVYLQKENIIDESGMPKERFSAEFPKEGPSILRIQQVVRGDSAAYFCASFGTGNTEAFFGQGTRLTVV.

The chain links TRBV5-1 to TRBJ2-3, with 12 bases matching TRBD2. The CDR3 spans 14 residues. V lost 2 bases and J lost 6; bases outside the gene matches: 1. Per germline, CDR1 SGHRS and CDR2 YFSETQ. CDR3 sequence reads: CASSFLAGGDTQYF. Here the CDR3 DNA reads TGCGCCAGCAGCTTTCTAGCGGGAGGGGATACGCAGTATTTT.

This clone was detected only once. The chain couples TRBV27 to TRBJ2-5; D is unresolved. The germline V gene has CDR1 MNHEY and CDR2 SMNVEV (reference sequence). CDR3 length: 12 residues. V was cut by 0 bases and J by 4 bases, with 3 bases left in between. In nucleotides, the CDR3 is TGTGCCAGCAGTTTATCGGGAGAGACCCAGTACTTC. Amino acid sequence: CASSLSGETQYF.

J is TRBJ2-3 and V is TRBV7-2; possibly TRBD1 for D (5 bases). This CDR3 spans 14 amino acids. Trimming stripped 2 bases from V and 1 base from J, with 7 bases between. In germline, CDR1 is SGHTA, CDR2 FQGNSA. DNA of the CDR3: TGTGCCAGCAGCTTATTACAGGGCACAGATACGCAGTATTTT. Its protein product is CASSLLQGTDTQYF.

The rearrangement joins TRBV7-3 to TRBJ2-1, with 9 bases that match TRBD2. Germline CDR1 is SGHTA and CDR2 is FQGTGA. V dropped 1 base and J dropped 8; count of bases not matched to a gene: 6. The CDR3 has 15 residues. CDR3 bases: TGTGCCAGCAGCTTAAGGGGGGTAGCGGGAGATGAGCAGTTCTTC. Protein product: CASSLRGVAGDEQFF.

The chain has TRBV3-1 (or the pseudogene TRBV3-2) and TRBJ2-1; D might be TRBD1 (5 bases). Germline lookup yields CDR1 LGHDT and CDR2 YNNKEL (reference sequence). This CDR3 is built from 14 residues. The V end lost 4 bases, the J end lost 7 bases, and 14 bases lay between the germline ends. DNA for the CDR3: TGTGCCAGCAGCCCCAGGGCCGTACGAAATGAGCAGTTCTTC. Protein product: CASSPRAVRNEQFF.

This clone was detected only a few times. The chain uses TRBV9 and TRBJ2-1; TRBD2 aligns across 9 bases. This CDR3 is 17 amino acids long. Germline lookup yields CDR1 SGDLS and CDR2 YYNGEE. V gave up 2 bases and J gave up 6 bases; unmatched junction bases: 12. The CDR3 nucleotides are TGTGCCAGCAGCGTCAGGGGATCCGGGACTAGCCCCAATGAGCAGTTCTTC. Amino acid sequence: CASSVRGSGTSPNEQFF.

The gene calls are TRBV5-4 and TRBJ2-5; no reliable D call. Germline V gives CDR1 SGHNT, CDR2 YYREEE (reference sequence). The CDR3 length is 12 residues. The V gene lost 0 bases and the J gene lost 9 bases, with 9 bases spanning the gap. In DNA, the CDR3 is TGTGCCAGCAGCTTGGAGTTCGCGGCCCAGTACTTC. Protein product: CASSLEFAAQYF.

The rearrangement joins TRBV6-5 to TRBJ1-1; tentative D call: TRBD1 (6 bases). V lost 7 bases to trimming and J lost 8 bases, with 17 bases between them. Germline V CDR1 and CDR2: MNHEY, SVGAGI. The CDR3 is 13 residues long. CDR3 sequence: CASTSRQVLEAFF. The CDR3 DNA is TGTGCCAGCACCTCCAGACAGGTCCTCGAAGCTTTCTTT.

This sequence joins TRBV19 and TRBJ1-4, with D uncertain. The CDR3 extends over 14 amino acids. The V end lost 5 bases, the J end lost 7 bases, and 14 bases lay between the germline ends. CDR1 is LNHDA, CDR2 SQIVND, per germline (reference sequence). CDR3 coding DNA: TGTGCCAGTAGTGCACCGGCCGACCGTGAAAAACTGTTTTTT. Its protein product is CASSAPADREKLFF.

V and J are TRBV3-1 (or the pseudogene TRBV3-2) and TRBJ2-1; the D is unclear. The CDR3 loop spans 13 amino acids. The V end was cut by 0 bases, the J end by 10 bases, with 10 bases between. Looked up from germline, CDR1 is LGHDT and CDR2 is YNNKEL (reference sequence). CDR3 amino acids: CASSQEVRSEQFF. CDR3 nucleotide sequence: TGTGCCAGCAGCCAAGAAGTCAGAAGCGAGCAGTTCTTC.

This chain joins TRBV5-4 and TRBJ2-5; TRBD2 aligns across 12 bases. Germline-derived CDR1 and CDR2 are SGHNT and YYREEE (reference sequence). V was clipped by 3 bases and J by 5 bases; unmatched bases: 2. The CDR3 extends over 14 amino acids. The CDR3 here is CASSWTSGAETQYF. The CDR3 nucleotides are TGTGCCAGCAGCTGGACTAGCGGGGCGGAGACCCAGTACTTC.

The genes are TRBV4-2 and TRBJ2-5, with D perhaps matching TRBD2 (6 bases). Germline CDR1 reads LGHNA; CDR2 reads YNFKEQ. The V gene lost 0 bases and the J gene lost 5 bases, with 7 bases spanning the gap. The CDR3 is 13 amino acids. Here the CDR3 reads CASSQEEGETQYF. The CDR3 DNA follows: TGTGCCAGCAGCCAAGAGGAGGGGGAGACCCAGTACTTC.

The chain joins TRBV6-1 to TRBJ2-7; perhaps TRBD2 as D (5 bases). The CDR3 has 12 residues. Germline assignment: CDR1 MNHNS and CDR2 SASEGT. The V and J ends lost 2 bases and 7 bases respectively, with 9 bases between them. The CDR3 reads CASSEMQREQYF. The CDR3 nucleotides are TGTGCCAGCAGTGAAATGCAGCGGGAGCAGTACTTC.